This record covers a single TCR beta chain. Its target is unknown. The data were taken from a study of T-cell memory formation after mild COVID-19. About the study: For the most part, TCR clusters were specific to one donor. Regarding the study as a whole: Specificity for SARS-CoV-2 was not confirmed among the second-wave clones peaking on day 37. Clones that contracted from day 15 to 85 were balanced CD4/CD8, while later expanders leaned CD4+.

Researchers used 5'RACE with constant-segment primers to make TCR alpha and TCR beta cDNA libraries that carry sample barcodes and UMIs. TCRdb analysed the 5' RACE reads with MiXCR anew, one entry per CDR3 protein. The sample carries 120,000 to 150,000 distinct CDR3 sequences, about 19% recorded once. The receptor comes from an adult woman who had mild COVID-19 (a few samples of this study predate the infection). Cell type and time point are not known. Sequencing was carried out using PBMCs or a T cell subset sorted from them (not recorded which).

In DNA form, the CDR3 reads TGTGCCAGTAGTATAGACGAGGGGGCGTACACTGAAGCTTTCTTT. Amino acids: CASSIDEGAYTEAFF. The V gene is TRBV19, the J gene TRBJ1-1, with 7 positions matching TRBD1. Germline CDR1 and CDR2: LNHDA and SQIVND (reference sequence). The CDR3 runs 15 residues. V was pared by 0 bases and J by 3 bases, with 4 bases of the junction left unmatched. Looking up the rest from reference TRBV19 and TRBJ1-1 gives the full variable domain: DGGITQSPKYLFRKEGQNVTLSCEQNLNHDAMYWYRQDPGQGLRLIYYSQIVNDFQKGDIAEGYSVSREKKESFPLTVTSAQKNPTAFYLCASSIDEGAYTEAFFGQGTRLTVV.